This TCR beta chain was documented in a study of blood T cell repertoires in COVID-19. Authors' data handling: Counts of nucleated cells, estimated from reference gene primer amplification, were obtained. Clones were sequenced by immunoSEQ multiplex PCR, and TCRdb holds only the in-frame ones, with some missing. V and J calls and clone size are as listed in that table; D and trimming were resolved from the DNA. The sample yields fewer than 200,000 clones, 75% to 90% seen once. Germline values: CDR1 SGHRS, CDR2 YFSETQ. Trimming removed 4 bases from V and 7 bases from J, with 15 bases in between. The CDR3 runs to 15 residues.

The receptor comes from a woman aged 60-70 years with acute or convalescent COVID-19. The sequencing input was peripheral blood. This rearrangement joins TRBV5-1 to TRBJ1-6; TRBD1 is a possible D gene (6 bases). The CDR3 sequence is CASSRVTGVNSPLHF. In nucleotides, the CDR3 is TGCGCCAGCAGCAGGGTGACAGGCGTAAATTCACCCCTCCACTTT.